The T cell receptor (beta chain) under discussion was sequenced for a study of Graves' ophthalmopathy and Graves' hyperthyroidism. This clonotype was counted many times. For repertoire sequencing, the TCR beta CDR3 regions were amplified from RNA transcripts. Investigators did first-round RT-PCR with HTBI primers, then second-round multiplex PCR. TCRdb re-called the multiplex PCR reads through MiXCR, storing one row per CDR3 protein. The sample has over a million distinct CDR3 sequences; less than 45% are singletons. The CDR3 is 13 amino acids. Trimming shortened V by 7 bases and J by 6 bases, and 13 bases separated the two germline ends.

The sample comprised peripheral blood or thyroid tissue (not recorded which). This receptor was taken from an adult man with Graves' hyperthyroidism. The V and J genes are TRBV12-3 or TRBV12-4 and TRBJ1-5; D gene ambiguous. CDR3 loop: CASTNRHGQPQHF. As DNA, the CDR3 is TGTGCCAGCACCAACCGCCACGGTCAGCCCCAGCATTTT.